The T cell receptor (beta chain) under discussion was sequenced for a study of metastatic and nonmetastatic thyroid tumors. About the research overall: Where malignant and benign thyroid patients were concerned, repertoires were compared across blood and tumor or nodule tissue. Regarding the study as a whole: Reports indicated that malignant thyroid tumors showed significantly higher TCR beta diversity than benign nodules did, in blood and tumor.

CDR1 MRHNA and CDR2 SNTAGT come from the germline V gene. V was shortened by 5 bases and J by 3 bases, with 7 bases between the two germline ends. The CDR3 runs to 12 residues. This clone turned up a few times. Antigen unknown. In the authors' workflow: Researchers built a distant-metastasis classifier for papillary thyroid cancer that drew on CDR3 differences across clinicopathological groups. Using MiXCR, TCRdb reanalyzed the PCR reads. These V and J calls derive from TCRdb rather than the authors' analysis. The table has tens of thousands of clones, 25% to 35% seen once. Prior to thyroid surgery, none of the patients had received any treatment.

The origin of this receptor is a female donor with papillary thyroid cancer or a benign thyroid nodule (not recorded which). Some clones in this sample may be carry-over from other donors' samples. Specimen: blood. The genes are TRBV6-4 and TRBJ1-1, with no clear D. This chain's CDR3 is CASSLRDTEAFF. Here the CDR3 DNA reads TGTGCCAGCAGTTTACGAGACACTGAAGCTTTCTTT.